The next 18 T cell receptor beta chains were all read from a single sample in a study of blood T cell repertoires in COVID-19. Assay: immunoSEQ multiplex PCR; the TCRdb copy retains only in-frame clones and omits some. This sample has about 34,000 clones, with roughly 73% found just once. The specimen sequenced was peripheral blood. The receptor source for this set is an elderly man with active or convalescent COVID-19.

The rearrangement uses TRBV14 and TRBJ2-2; D is uncertain. Germline CDR1 SGHDN, CDR2 FVKESK. The V end was cut by 2 bases, the J end by 5 bases, with 6 bases between. The CDR3 runs to 13 residues. The CDR3 loop is CASSQLATGELFF. The CDR3 DNA reads TGTGCCAGCAGCCAATTAGCAACCGGGGAGCTGTTTTTT.

This clone was detected a few times. The CDR3 DNA reads TGTGCCAGCAGTGAACGACAGCATTATGGCTACACCTTC. This codes for CASSERQHYGYTF. The chain carries TRBV6-1 and TRBJ1-2; D may be TRBD1 (5 bases). The V end lost 2 bases, the J end lost 5 bases, and 9 bases lay between the germline ends. CDR1 MNHNS and CDR2 SASEGT come from the germline V gene. The CDR3 loop spans 13 amino acids.

This chain uses TRBV9 with TRBJ2-1; 13 bases match TRBD2. The CDR3 is 17 residues long. Germline V gene sequence: CDR1 SGDLS, CDR2 YYNGEE. Trimming took 0 bases from V and 5 from J; bases not matched to a gene: 5. CDR3 coding DNA: TGTGCCAGCAGCGTAGCGAACGGACTAGCGGGAGACAATGAGCAGTTCTTC. It encodes CASSVANGLAGDNEQFF.

This clone was recorded a few times. The J gene is TRBJ2-5, the V gene TRBV11-2, with 7 bases matching TRBD1. The V gene end was trimmed by 1 base and the J gene end by 6 bases; junction bases not matched to a gene: 8. The germline V gene encodes CDR1 SGHAT and CDR2 FQNNGV. The CDR3 length is 15 residues. CDR3 bases: TGTGCCAGCAGCTTAGGTCCAACAGGGGTACAGACCCAGTACTTC. Protein sequence: CASSLGPTGVQTQYF.

The rearrangement links TRBV29-1 to TRBJ1-1; 7 bases fit TRBD1. The CDR3 is made up of 12 amino acids. CDR1 and CDR2 (germline): SQVTM, ANQGSEA. Germline trimming cut 4 bases from V and 4 bases from J; bases unmatched to any gene: 3. The CDR3 protein is CSVVSGGTEAFF. CDR3 in DNA: TGCAGCGTTGTTTCAGGGGGCACTGAAGCTTTCTTT.

The V and J genes are TRBV28 and TRBJ1-1; D is uncertain. V lost 5 bases, J lost 11 bases, and 21 bases lay in between. Germline CDR1 and CDR2: MDHEN and SYDVKM. This CDR3 is built from 14 residues. CDR3 nucleotides: TGTGCCAGCAGTAGAACCAGCAGCGCTTTGGGTGCTTTCTTT. Translation: CASSRTSSALGAFF.

This rearrangement joins TRBV9 to TRBJ2-1; 8 bases are a match to TRBD2. The CDR3 totals 14 residues. The ends lost 2 bases at V and 8 bases at J; junction bases unmatched: 6. Germline values: CDR1 SGDLS, CDR2 YYNGEE. The CDR3 DNA follows: TGTGCCAGCAGCGTTATCGCGGGAGGAGATGAGCAGTTCTTC. As protein: CASSVIAGGDEQFF. The entire variable domain, with the rest obtained from reference TRBV9 and TRBJ2-1, is as follows: DSGVTQTPKHLITATGQRVTLRCSPRSGDLSVYWYQQSLDQGLQFLIQYYNGEERAKGNILERFSAQQFPDLHSELNLSSLELGDSALYFCASSVIAGGDEQFFGPGTRLTVL.

The chain combines TRBV30 with TRBJ2-2; TRBD1 agrees at 10 bases. The V segment lost 3 bases and the J segment 1 base; nucleotides outside the gene matches: 2. CDR3 length: 15 amino acids. Germline loops: CDR1 GTSNPN, CDR2 SVGIG (reference sequence). DNA for the CDR3: TGTGCCTGGAGAGGACAGGGGGTGAACACCGGGGAGCTGTTTTTT. Amino acids: CAWRGQGVNTGELFF. The full variable domain, completed using reference TRBV30 and TRBJ2-2, is SQTIHQWPATLVQPVGSPLSLECTVEGTSNPNLYWYRQAAGRGLQLLFYSVGIGQISSEVPQNLSASRPQDRQFILSSKKLLLSDSGFYLCAWRGQGVNTGELFFGEGSRLTVL.

The V gene is TRBV24-1, the J gene TRBJ2-3; D might be TRBD2 (7 bases). This CDR3 has 18 residues. With 1 base removed from V and 4 bases from J, the gap between germline ends came to 20 bases. The germline CDR1 and CDR2 sequences are KGHDR and SFDVKD. The CDR3 nucleotides read TGTGCCACCAGTGATTTCTCTGGGCCAGGGGAGGGTCCAGATACGCAGTATTTT. Protein sequence: CATSDFSGPGEGPDTQYF.

This clone appeared once. This chain uses TRBV27 with TRBJ2-7; D is possibly TRBD2 (5 bases). The CDR3 contains 11 residues. Trimming cost V 6 bases and J 7 bases, with 10 bases left between them. From germline, CDR1 is MNHEY and CDR2 SMNVEV (reference sequence). The CDR3 is CASSSPGEQYF. CDR3 DNA: TGTGCCAGCAGCTCCCCGGGGGAGCAGTACTTC.

J is TRBJ1-4 and V is TRBV28; TRBD1 agrees at 9 bases. This CDR3 contains 15 residues. Germline V gives CDR1 MDHEN, CDR2 SYDVKM. V shed 7 bases, J shed 8 bases, and the junction held 11 bases outside the gene matches. CDR3 nucleotide sequence: TGTGCCAGCAAAACAGGGGGCGATTTCGGGGAAAAACTGTTTTTT. This sequence encodes CASKTGGDFGEKLFF.

J is TRBJ2-3 and V is TRBV4-1, with 7 bases that match TRBD1. Germline V gives CDR1 MGHRA, CDR2 YSYEKL. With V trimmed by 0 bases and J by 4 bases, 10 bases remained unmatched. This CDR3 region has 17 residues. The CDR3 region has the DNA TGCGCCAGCAGCCAAGATATAAAAGGGGGCGTCGCAGATACGCAGTATTTT. Amino acid sequence: CASSQDIKGGVADTQYF.

This chain connects TRBV28 to TRBJ2-4; D is undetermined. CDR1 and CDR2 (germline): MDHEN, SYDVKM. V gave up 7 bases and J gave up 6 bases, with 16 bases separating them. The length of the CDR3 is 14 residues. The CDR3 loop is CASTPWARLNIQYF. The CDR3 coding sequence is TGTGCCAGCACCCCCTGGGCGCGCCTAAACATTCAGTACTTC.

The rearrangement links TRBV20-1 to TRBJ2-1; D unclear. The CDR3 is made up of 10 amino acids. Trimming removed 6 bases at V and 3 bases at J, with 3 bases between. Germline V gene lookup returns CDR1 DFQATT and CDR2 SNEGSKA (reference sequence). The CDR3 nucleotides read TGCAGTGCCCGCTACAATGAGCAGTTCTTC. This encodes CSARYNEQFF.

The J gene is TRBJ2-3, the V gene TRBV6-2 or TRBV6-3, with 10 bases lining up with TRBD2. CDR3 length: 16 residues. CDR1 is MNHEY, CDR2 SVGEGT, per germline. Unmatched junction bases numbered 5, after V lost 5 bases and J lost 0 bases. CDR3 sequence: CASSRPSGGSTDTQYF. The CDR3 DNA reads as TGTGCCAGCAGTAGACCTAGCGGGGGTAGCACAGATACGCAGTATTTT.

In this sample, this clone turned up a few times. The CDR3 region has the DNA TGTGCCAGCAGTATCCCAGGGACACCCCTCCACTTT. Protein product: CASSIPGTPLHF. The chain uses TRBV27 and TRBJ1-6, with a weak D call TRBD1 (5 bases). Trimming pared 5 bases from V and 11 bases from J, leaving 10 bases between. CDR1 and CDR2 (germline): MNHEY, SMNVEV (reference sequence). The CDR3 runs to 12 residues.

This clone has more than one count but fewer than ten. The rearrangement links TRBV7-3 to TRBJ2-2; 14 nucleotides line up with TRBD2. Unmatched junction bases numbered 11, after V lost 5 bases and J lost 3 bases. Per germline, CDR1 SGHTA and CDR2 FQGTGA. This CDR3 has 19 residues. This CDR3 reads CASSVDRLAGGTYTGELFF. The CDR3 region has the DNA TGTGCCAGCAGCGTAGACAGACTAGCGGGAGGGACATACACCGGGGAGCTGTTTTTT.

This chain uses TRBV28 with TRBJ2-7, with 11 bases fitting TRBD2. Trimming at V came to 5 bases and at J to 7 bases, leaving 7 bases not matched to a gene. The germline V gene encodes CDR1 MDHEN and CDR2 SYDVKM. This CDR3 region has 14 residues. CDR3 region: CASSTGSGRAEQYF. For the CDR3, the DNA is TGTGCCAGCAGTACGGGTAGCGGGAGGGCGGAGCAGTACTTC.